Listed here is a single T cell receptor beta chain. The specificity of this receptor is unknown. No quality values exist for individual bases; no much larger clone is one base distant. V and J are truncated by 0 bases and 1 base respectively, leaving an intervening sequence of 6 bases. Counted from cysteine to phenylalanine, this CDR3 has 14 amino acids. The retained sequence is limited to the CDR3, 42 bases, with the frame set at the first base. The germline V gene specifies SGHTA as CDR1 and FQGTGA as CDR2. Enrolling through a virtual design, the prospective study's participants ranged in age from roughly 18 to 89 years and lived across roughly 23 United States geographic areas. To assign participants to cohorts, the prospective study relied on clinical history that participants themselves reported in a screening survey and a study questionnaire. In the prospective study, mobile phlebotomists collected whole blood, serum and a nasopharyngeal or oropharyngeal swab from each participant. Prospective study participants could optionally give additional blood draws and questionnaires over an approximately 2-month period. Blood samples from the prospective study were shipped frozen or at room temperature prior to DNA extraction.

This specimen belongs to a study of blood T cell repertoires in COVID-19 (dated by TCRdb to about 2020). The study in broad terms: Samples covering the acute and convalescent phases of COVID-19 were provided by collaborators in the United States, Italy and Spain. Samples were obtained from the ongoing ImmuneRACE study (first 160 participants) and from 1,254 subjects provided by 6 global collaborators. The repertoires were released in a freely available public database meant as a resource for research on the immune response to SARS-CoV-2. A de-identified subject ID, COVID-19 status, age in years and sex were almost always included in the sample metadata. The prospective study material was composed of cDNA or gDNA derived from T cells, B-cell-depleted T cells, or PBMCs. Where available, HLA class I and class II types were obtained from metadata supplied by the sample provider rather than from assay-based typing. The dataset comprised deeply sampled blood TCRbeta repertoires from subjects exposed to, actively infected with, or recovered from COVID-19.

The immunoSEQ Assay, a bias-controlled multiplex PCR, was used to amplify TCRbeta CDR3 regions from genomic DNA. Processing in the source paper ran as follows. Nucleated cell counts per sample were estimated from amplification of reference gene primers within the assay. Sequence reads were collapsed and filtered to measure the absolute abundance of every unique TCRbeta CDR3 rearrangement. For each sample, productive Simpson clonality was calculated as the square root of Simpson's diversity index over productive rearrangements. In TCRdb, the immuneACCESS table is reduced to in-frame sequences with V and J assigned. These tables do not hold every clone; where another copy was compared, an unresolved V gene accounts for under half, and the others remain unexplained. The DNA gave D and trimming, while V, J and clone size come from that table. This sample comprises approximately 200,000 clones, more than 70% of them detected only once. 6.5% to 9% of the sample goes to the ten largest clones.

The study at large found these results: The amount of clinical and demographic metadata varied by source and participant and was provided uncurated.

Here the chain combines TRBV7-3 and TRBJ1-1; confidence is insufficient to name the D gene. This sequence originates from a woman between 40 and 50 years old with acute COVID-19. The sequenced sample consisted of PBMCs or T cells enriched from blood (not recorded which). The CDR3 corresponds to CASSLTAGNTEAFF. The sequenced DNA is TGTGCCAGCAGCTTAACGGCAGGGAACACTGAAGCTTTCTTT. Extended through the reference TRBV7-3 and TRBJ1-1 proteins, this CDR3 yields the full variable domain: GAGVSQTPSNKVTEKGKYVELRCDPISGHTALYWYRQSLGQGPEFLIYFQGTGAADDSGLPNDRFFAVRPEGSVSTLKIQRTERGDSAVYLCASSLTAGNTEAFFGQGTRLTVV.